What follows describes a single T cell receptor (beta chain). This clonotype has at least ten counts. No cognate antigen has been identified for it. The input lacks base qualities; no much larger clone sits a single base away. Receptor libraries were prepared by multiplex PCR. Sequencer: Illumina HiSeq 4000. CDR3 regions were amplified by Arm-PCR with iRepertoire HTBI primers to construct TCR beta libraries. PCR products were gel purified before sequencing. On the study's bioinformatics: Gene usage analysis of CDR3 amino acid clonotypes used the approximately 62 TRBV and 12 to 15 TRBJ segments found across samples. COPE and FqMerger were used to merge filtered high-quality paired reads into contigs. BLAST was used to align contigs to IMGT TRBV, TRBD and TRBJ reference genes, with CDR3 defined following IMGT. Clonotypes above 0.1% frequency were classified as highly expanded clones. Shannon entropy was used to measure repertoire diversity, and the Gini coefficient was used to measure V-J evenness. Clonotypes shared by more than one individual were considered public. TCRdb reprocessing: public reads trimmed at Q25 with fastp, clones called with MiXCR, in-frame beta chains kept. Duplicate CDR3 protein sequences are folded into a single record with the most common DNA and genes. The V and J calls were not made by the authors but by TCRdb's processing. The sample table contains 400,000 to 550,000 distinct CDR3 sequences; only one count was recorded for about 15% of them. Around 10% of the sample is taken by the ten largest.

At the junction V is shortened by 1 base and J by 0 bases, with 11 bases in between. The germline V gene gives CDR1 as MDHEN and CDR2 as SYDVKM. There are 16 amino acids in the CDR3, from cysteine to phenylalanine inclusive. Only the CDR3 portion is preserved as DNA: 48 bases, with reading frame beginning at the first base. In light of the paper, this sample's time point label describes: newly diagnosed GD, antithyroid drugs for less than 3 months. RNA was extracted from PBMCs in TRIzol for both TCR sequencing and RNA sequencing. The diagnosis of Graves' disease followed American Thyroid Association guidelines. Patients for the study were recruited at an endocrinology department in Xi'an, China. From each patient, around 8.3 milliliters of peripheral blood was collected into an EDTA anticoagulant tube. Ficoll Paque Plus density gradient separation was used to isolate PBMCs, and no additional T cell sorting was done. An Agilent 2100 Bioanalyzer and agarose gel were used to check RNA quality, and a NanoDrop 2000 was used to measure RNA concentration.

This record belongs to a study of regulatory T cells in long-lasting Graves disease (dated by TCRdb to the early 2020s). Study-wide context: In the newly diagnosed Graves' disease group, patients had been taking antithyroid drugs for less than 3 months. Persistent Graves' disease patients were compared with newly diagnosed Graves' disease patients by peripheral blood TCR sequencing and RNA sequencing. The study was conducted in China and was registered as a clinical trial. A total of 33 samples underwent TCR sequencing, from roughly 13 patients with persistent Graves' disease and some 20 patients with newly diagnosed Graves' disease. What the research found in general, with its limitations: The authors noted that the small sample size was a limitation that may lower accuracy. TRBV28, TRBJ1-2 and TRBJ2-5 were preferentially used in persistent disease, while TRBV20-1 and TRBJ2-1 were favored in newly diagnosed disease. Patients with persistent disease shared more public clonotypes (about 2,500) than newly diagnosed patients did (more than 900). Peripheral blood alone was examined, since thyroid tissue, which constituted the primary lesion, could not be accessed. Only the TCR beta chain was sequenced and analyzed. Persistent Graves' disease patients showed lower TCR Shannon entropy and fewer highly expanded clones than newly diagnosed patients, suggesting clonal expansion.

These data also featured in a second study, about T cells in Graves' hyperthyroidism and ophthalmopathy. Taken from the second paper: A patient counted as having stable Graves' hyperthyroidism if no progression to ophthalmopathy occurred over 18 months of follow-up. Hyperthyroidism patients were newly diagnosed, with disease duration under 2 months, and aged 18 to 65 years. Patients with uncontrolled infections, other autoimmune diseases, pregnancy or lactation were excluded. Diagnoses were established on the basis of clinical symptoms, serum thyroxine and TRAb, thyroid ultrasound, and orbital computed tomography. For the first round of RT-PCR on the TCR CDR3, the HTBI primer set was used together with the Qiagen OneStep RT-PCR kit. Most expanded thyroid clonotypes (frequency above 0.001) were also detected in blood, a finding suggesting that blood repertoires may reflect thyroid immune responses. Ophthalmopathy was separated from stable hyperthyroidism by a 13 V-J signature model, with 85% to 90% sensitivity and about 81% specificity obtained in cross-validation and 80%/75% obtained in testing. In validation, the model predicted progression to ophthalmopathy with 60% to 71% sensitivity and less than 80% specificity, a median of roughly seven months before onset. To identify TCR V-J signatures that set the groups apart, the researchers used a discovery cohort of about a hundred patients, made up of 40 to 45 with Graves' ophthalmopathy and about 59 with stable Graves' hyperthyroidism. An independent validation cohort of 18 to 20 hyperthyroidism patients and 17 patients who later progressed to ophthalmopathy tested prospective prediction of ophthalmopathy. The 100 or so discovery patients were divided at random into training and test sets in a 7:3 ratio. The study also compared thyroid tissue and blood T-cell repertoires from several Graves' hyperthyroidism patients. After sampling, hyperthyroidism patients received methimazole starting at 30 mg daily, and ophthalmopathy patients received high-dose intravenous methylprednisolone. A second multiplex PCR round built the libraries, followed by size selection and purification. Paired-end sequencing of the libraries was performed with 100 bp reads on an Illumina HiSeq2000. SOAPnuke was used to process the raw data, throwing out any read that contained adapters or uncalled bases, had a mean Phred below 15, or lacked an exact constant-primer or identifier match. High-quality paired reads were merged using COPE v1.2.5, and each unique nucleotide sequence was defined as a clonotype. Clonotypes were aligned to IMGT TRBV, TRBD and TRBJ reference segments using MiTCR v1.1. The analysis included only V-J combinations with a frequency above 0.0001, which together covered 99% to 99.2% of the repertoires. A TCS score was defined as the ratio of F50 (clonal expansion) to E x V (chaos), with BLOSUM62-based TCRdist applied between CDR3 peptides within each V-J. Welch's t-statistics and random forest reduced just over 500 V-J features to 13, which were used in a naive Bayes classifier (R e1071). No statistical method was used to fix the sample size in advance, and group allocation was not hidden from the investigators. The paper describes TCR Vbeta CDR3 sequencing of more than 120 peripheral blood samples, made up of 43 ophthalmopathy patients, around 78 hyperthyroidism patients and about 17 progressor patients.

The rearrangement joined TRBV28 to TRBJ2-3; the D call is possibly TRBD1 or TRBD2, each sharing 5 bases. The receptor was isolated from a woman aged 30 to 39 with Graves disease. Donor details come from another sample of the same person, matched by shared clones. The sequenced sample was peripheral blood mononuclear cells (PBMCs), obtained at new diagnosis, from a patient treated with antithyroid drugs. The CDR3 here reads CASSLLGVPSTDTQYF. The base sequence is TGTGCCAGCAGTTTATTGGGGGTTCCTAGCACAGATACGCAGTATTTT.